The text below deals with one TCR beta chain. The data belong to a study of blood T cell repertoires in COVID-19. As processed by the authors: The authors estimated nucleated cell counts from reference gene primer amplification. Only in-frame clones appear in the TCRdb table, and some are missing; sequencing was by immunoSEQ multiplex PCR. V and J calls and clone size follow that table, whereas D and trimming were derived from the DNA. The data contain about 150,000 clones, around 82% of them singletons. The CDR3 length is 16 residues. V dropped 1 base and J dropped 2 bases, with 12 bases sitting between them. Per germline, CDR1 LGHDT and CDR2 YNNKEL (reference sequence).

The sequenced material came from peripheral blood. V and J are TRBV3-1 (or the pseudogene TRBV3-2) and TRBJ1-5; D uncertain. This TCR came from a human donor with acute or convalescent COVID-19. The donor label of this sample is uncertain. CDR3 DNA sequence: TGTGCCAGCAGCCAAGGAGGTGGAGGAGGCAATCAGCCCCAGCATTTT. The encoded protein is CASSQGGGGGNQPQHF.